The 13 T cell receptor beta chains listed next were all sequenced from one sample in a study of cytomegalovirus exposure and HLA in healthy donors. Primers for the PCR totalled 60 Vbeta and 13 Jbeta. The repertoire was sequenced with immunoSEQ multiplex PCR; TCRdb's copy has only in-frame clones and lacks some. The sample records tens of thousands of clones, approximately 71% being singletons. Input material: PBMCs. These receptors all stem from a middle-aged woman in good health and CMV-seropositive.

The table lists this clone with a count of one. As DNA, the CDR3 is TGTGCCAGCAGTCTAACGGGGAACACCGGGGAGCTGTTTTTT. This sequence encodes CASSLTGNTGELFF. The chain combines TRBV11-3 with TRBJ2-2; no firm D call. With 6 bases removed from V and 1 base from J, the gap between germline ends came to 9 bases. CDR3 length equals 14 residues. The germline gives CDR1 SGHNT, CDR2 YENEEA.

The J gene is TRBJ2-2, the V gene TRBV23-1; TRBD1 aligns across 9 bases. TRBV23-1 has ORF status, its function being uncertain. The CDR3 spans 16 residues. V gave up 1 base and J gave up 2 bases; unmatched junction bases: 2. The CDR3 is CASSQWTGANTGELFF. CDR3 nucleotides: TGCGCCAGCAGTCAATGGACAGGGGCAAACACCGGGGAGCTGTTTTTT.

Notes on this clone: Other DNA variants within this sample encode the same CDR3. The rearrangement uses TRBV7-9 and TRBJ1-1; 9 bases agree with TRBD1. V gave up 5 bases and J gave up 2 bases; unmatched junction bases: 9. This CDR3 region has 16 residues. The V gene's germline CDR1 is SEHNR and CDR2 FQNEAQ (reference sequence). This chain's CDR3 is CASSPSGGQGNTEAFF. DNA for the CDR3: TGTGCCAGCAGCCCGAGTGGGGGACAGGGTAACACTGAAGCTTTCTTT.

This clone has a handful of counts. The chain employs TRBV5-1 and TRBJ2-7, with TRBD1 matching over 7 bases. Trimming removed 4 bases from V and 4 bases from J; junction bases left unmatched: 2. CDR3 length: 12 residues. The germline CDR1 and CDR2 sequences are SGHRS and YFSETQ. The CDR3 DNA sequence: TGCGCCAGCAGCGGGACAGCTTACGAGCAGTACTTC. Translating gives CASSGTAYEQYF. Full variable domain (remainder filled in from reference TRBV5-1 and TRBJ2-7): KAGVTQTPRYLIKTRGQQVTLSCSPISGHRSVSWYQQTPGQGLQFLFEYFSETQRNKGNFPGRFSGRQFSNSRSEMNVSTLELGDSALYLCASSGTAYEQYFGPGTRLTVT.

The CDR3 here is CASSYWGRSFGNEQFF. CDR3 bases: TGTGCCAGCAGTTACTGGGGCAGATCCTTTGGGAATGAGCAGTTCTTC. The chain links TRBV6-6 to TRBJ2-1; TRBD1 might be the D (5 bases). V lost 1 base, J lost 7 bases, and 17 bases lay in between. The germline V gene has CDR1 MNHNY and CDR2 SVGAGI (reference sequence). The CDR3 has 16 residues.

The chain employs TRBV27 and TRBJ2-1, with 11 bases identical to TRBD2. This CDR3 comprises 17 residues. The V gene's germline CDR1 is MNHEY and CDR2 SMNVEV (reference sequence). V shed 5 bases and J 8 bases; nucleotides not matched to a gene: 14. CDR3 residues: CASSPRIVAGGFDEQFF. CDR3 coding DNA: TGTGCCAGCAGTCCGCGCATTGTAGCGGGGGGGTTCGATGAGCAGTTCTTC.

The V and J genes are TRBV6-5 and TRBJ2-1; D gene ambiguous. The CDR3 loop spans 13 amino acids. Germline assignment: CDR1 MNHEY and CDR2 SVGAGI. V lost 10 bases and J lost 0, with 10 bases in between. CDR3 sequence (DNA): TGTGCCACCTCCCCCGGCTCCTACAATGAGCAGTTCTTC. Amino acids: CATSPGSYNEQFF.

The chain couples TRBV15 to TRBJ1-2, with TRBD1 as a possible D gene (6 bases). The CDR3 has 13 amino acids. Germline V CDR1 and CDR2: LNHNV, YYDKDF (reference sequence). V dropped 4 bases and J dropped 8 bases, with 14 bases sitting between them. CDR3 residues: CATSTPGQTGYTF. As DNA, the CDR3 is TGTGCCACCAGCACCCCAGGACAGACAGGCTACACCTTC.

This clone was seen only a few times. The V and J genes are TRBV29-1 and TRBJ1-3; maybe TRBD1 (5 bases). V gave up 5 bases and J gave up 2 bases, with 16 bases separating them. This CDR3 region has 15 residues. Germline CDR1 is SQVTM and CDR2 is ANQGSEA. CDR3 residues: CSVPSRRGAGNTIYF. DNA of the CDR3: TGCAGCGTTCCCTCCCGGCGGGGGGCTGGAAACACCATATATTTT.

This clone has a single count. This sequence joins TRBV2 and TRBJ2-7; TRBD1 matches 10 bases. J lost 0 bases, V lost 10 bases, and 12 bases had no gene match. Germline assignment: CDR1 SNHLY and CDR2 FYNNEI. The CDR3 length is 16 residues. This CDR3 reads CATKTGQGRSSYEQYF. Written as DNA, the CDR3 is TGTGCCACCAAGACGGGACAGGGGCGATCCTCCTACGAGCAGTACTTC.

This clone was recorded a few times. This chain connects TRBV5-1 to TRBJ2-6; 7 bases line up with TRBD1. Germline CDR1 reads SGHRS; CDR2 reads YFSETQ. V lost 2 bases, J lost 0 bases, and 11 bases stayed unmatched. This CDR3 has 19 amino acids. In nucleotides, the CDR3 is TGCGCCAGCAGCTTATTTACAGGGGACCTACTCTCTGGGGCCAACGTCCTGACTTTC. Its protein is CASSLFTGDLLSGANVLTF.

The J gene is TRBJ1-5, the V gene TRBV2; 8 nucleotides align to TRBD1. CDR1 and CDR2 (germline): SNHLY, FYNNEI. CDR3 length: 14 amino acids. The V and J ends lost 3 bases and 4 bases, in that order; junction bases with no gene match: 2. Here the CDR3 DNA reads TGTGCCAGCAGTGACGGACAGGGAAATCAGCCCCAGCATTTT. Its translation: CASSDGQGNQPQHF.

This clone was seen only a few times. The V gene is TRBV11-2, the J gene TRBJ1-4; 10 bases agree with TRBD1. CDR1 is SGHAT, CDR2 FQNNGV, per germline. V lost 5 bases and J lost 4; bases outside the gene matches: 4. The CDR3 totals 15 residues. The CDR3 DNA reads TGTGCCAGCAGCCCGGACAGGGGGAATAATGAAAAACTGTTTTTT. It specifies CASSPDRGNNEKLFF.